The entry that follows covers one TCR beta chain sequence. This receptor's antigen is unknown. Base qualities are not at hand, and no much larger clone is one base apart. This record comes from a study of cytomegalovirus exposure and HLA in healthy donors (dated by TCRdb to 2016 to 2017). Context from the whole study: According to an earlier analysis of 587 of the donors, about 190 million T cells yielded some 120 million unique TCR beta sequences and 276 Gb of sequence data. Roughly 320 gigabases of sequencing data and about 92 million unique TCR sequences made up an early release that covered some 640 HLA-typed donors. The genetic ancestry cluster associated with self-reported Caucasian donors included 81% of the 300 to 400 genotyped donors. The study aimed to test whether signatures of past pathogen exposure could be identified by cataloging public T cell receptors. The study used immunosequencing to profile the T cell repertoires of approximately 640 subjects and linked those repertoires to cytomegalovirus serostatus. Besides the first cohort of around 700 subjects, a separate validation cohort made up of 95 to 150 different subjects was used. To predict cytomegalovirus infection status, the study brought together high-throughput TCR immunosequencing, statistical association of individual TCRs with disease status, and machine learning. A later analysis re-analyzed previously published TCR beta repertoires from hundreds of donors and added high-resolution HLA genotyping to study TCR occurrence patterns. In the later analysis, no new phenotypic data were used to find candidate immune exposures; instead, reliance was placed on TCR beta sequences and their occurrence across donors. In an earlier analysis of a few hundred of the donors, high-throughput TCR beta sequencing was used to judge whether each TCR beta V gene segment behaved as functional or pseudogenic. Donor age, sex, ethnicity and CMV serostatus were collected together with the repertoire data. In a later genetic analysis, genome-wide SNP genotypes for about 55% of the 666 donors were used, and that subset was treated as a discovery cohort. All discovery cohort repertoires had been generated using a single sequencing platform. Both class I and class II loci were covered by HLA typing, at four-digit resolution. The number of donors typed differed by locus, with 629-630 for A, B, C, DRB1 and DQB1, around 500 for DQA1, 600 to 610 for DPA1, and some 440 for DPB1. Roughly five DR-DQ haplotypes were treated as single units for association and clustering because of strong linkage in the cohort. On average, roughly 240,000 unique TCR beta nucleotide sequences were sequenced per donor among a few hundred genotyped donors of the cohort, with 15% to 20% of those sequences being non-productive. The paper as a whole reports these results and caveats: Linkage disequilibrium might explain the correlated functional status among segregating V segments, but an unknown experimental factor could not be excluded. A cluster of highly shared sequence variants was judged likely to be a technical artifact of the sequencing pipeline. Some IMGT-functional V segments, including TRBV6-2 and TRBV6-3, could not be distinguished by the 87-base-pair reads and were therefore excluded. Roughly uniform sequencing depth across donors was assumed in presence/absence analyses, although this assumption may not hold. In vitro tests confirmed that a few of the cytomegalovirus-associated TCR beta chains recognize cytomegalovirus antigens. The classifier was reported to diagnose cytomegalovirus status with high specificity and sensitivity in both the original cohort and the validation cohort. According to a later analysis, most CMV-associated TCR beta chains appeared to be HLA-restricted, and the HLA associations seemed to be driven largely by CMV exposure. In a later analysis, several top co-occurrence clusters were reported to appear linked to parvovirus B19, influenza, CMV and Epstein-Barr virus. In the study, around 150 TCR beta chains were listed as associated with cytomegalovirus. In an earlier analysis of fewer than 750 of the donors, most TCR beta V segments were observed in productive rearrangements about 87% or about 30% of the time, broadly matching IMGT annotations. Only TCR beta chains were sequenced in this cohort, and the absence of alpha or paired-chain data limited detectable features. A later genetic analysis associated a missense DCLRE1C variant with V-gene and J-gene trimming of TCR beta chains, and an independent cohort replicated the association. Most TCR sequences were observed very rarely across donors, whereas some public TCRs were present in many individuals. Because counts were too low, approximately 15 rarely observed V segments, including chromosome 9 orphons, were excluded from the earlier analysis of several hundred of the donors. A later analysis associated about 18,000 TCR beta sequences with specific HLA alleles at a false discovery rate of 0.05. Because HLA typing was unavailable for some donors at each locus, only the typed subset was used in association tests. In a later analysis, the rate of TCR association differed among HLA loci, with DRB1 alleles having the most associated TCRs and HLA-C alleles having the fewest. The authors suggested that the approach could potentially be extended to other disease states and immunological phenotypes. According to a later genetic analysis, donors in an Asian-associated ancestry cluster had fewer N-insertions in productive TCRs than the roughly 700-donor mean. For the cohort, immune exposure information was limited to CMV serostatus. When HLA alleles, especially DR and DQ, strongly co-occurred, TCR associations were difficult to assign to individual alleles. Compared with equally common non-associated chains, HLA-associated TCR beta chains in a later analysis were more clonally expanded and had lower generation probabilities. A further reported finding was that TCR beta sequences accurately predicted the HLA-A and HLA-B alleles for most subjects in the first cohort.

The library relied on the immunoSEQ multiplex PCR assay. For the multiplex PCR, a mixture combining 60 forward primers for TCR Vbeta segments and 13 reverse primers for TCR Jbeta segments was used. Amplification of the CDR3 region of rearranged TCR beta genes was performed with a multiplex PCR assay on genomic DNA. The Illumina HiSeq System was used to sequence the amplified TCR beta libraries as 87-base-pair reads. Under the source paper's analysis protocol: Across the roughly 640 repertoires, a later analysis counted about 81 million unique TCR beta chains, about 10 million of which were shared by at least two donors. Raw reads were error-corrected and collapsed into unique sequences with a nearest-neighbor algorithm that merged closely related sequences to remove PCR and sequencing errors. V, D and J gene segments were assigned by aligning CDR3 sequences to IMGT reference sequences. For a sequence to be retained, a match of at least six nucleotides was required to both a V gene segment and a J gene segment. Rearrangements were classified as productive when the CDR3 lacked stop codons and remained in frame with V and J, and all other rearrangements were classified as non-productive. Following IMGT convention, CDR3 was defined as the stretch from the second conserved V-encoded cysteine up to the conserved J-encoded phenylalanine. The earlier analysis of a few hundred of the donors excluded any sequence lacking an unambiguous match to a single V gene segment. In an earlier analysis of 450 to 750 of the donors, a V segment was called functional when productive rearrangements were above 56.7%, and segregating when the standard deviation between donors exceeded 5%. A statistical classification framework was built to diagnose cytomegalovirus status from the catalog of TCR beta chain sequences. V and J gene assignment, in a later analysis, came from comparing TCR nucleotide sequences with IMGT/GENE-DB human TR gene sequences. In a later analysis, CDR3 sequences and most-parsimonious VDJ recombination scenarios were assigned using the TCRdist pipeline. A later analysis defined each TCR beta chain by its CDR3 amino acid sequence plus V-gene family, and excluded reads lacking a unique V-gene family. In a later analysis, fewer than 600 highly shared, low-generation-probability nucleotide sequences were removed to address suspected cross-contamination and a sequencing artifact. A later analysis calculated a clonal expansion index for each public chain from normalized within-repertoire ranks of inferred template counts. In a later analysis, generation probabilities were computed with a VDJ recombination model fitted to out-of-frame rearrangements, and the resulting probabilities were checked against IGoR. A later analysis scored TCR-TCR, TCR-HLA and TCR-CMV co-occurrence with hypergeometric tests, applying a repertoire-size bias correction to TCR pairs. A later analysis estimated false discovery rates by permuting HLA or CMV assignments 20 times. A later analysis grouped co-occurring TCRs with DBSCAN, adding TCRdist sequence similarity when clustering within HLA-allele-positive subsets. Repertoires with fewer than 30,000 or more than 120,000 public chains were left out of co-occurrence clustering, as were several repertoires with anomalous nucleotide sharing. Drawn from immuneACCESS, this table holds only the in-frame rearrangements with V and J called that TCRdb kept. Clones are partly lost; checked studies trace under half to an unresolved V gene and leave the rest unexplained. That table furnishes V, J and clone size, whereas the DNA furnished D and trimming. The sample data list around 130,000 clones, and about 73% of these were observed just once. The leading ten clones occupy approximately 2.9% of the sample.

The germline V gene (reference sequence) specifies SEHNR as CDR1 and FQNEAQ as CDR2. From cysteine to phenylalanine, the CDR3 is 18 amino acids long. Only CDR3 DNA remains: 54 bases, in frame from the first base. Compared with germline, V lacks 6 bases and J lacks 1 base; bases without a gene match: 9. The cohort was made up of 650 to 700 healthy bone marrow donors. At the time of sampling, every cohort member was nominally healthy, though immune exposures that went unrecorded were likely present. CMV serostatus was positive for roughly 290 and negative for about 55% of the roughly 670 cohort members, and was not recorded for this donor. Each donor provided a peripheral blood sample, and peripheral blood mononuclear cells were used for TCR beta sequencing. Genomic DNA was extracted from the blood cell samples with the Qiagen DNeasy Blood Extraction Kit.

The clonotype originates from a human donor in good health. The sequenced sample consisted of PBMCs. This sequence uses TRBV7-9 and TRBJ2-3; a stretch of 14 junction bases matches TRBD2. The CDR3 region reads CASRETSGGGWGTDTQYF. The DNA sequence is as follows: TGTGCCAGCAGGGAGACTAGCGGGGGGGGCTGGGGCACAGATACGCAGTATTTT. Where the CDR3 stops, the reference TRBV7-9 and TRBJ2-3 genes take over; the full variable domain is DTGVSQNPRHKITKRGQNVTFRCDPISEHNRLYWYRQTLGQGPEFLTYFQNEAQLEKSRLLSDRFSAERPKGSFSTLEIQRTEQGDSAMYLCASRETSGGGWGTDTQYFGPGTRLTVL.